This TCR beta chain was profiled in a study of molecular identifiers for immune sequencing clone quantification (dated by TCRdb to 2017 to 2018). Notes on the research overall: For a replicate experiment, RNA from around 20,000 or 100,000 naive CD8 T cells was divided into five aliquots, of which four were sequenced. CD8 T cells were used in a methods study to benchmark molecular-identifier clustering-based TCR repertoire sequencing (MIDCIRS) and TCR RNA copy counting. What the work shows at the level of the full study, not this receptor alone: Even against a background of one million naive CD8 T cells, spiked-in Jurkat TCR RNA amounting to a single cell's worth was reported to be detectable. Modeling estimated 2.5 to 3.5 recovered TCR RNA copies per cell, compared with approximately 9.5 by digital PCR, which implies about 30% capture efficiency. When barcode sub-clustering was omitted, TCR diversity was inflated by chimeric consensus sequences, with chimeras reaching as high as 47%. Clones above 20 RNA copies held over 99% of molecules in CMV-specific effector cells but under 1% in naive cells. The sizes of highly expanded clones could end up underestimated when identical TCR molecules share a barcode. Naive libraries contained spiked-in Jurkat TCR RNA (around eleven copies' worth), which is not part of the donor repertoire.

This clonotype was found many times. This receptor's antigen is unknown. It has no much larger one-base neighbor in the sample; base qualities were not kept. Preparation of the library involved PCR. For sequencing, an Illumina HiSeq 4000 was employed. Preparation of bulk TCR libraries followed a previously described approach, with the TCR primers listed in Table S5. Purification of total RNA was performed with the Qiagen AllPrep DNA/RNA kit. Before analysis, reads from multiple sequencing runs of the same library were pooled. The published analysis was carried out like this. Reads were retained only if an exact TCR constant sequence was present, and the retained reads were trimmed to 150 nt and grouped according to their 12-nt molecular barcodes. Reads within each barcode group were sub-clustered using a 15% Levenshtein threshold, and quality-weighted consensus sequences were constructed for each RNA molecule. Non-functional sequences were discarded, and so were lower-count sequences lying one edit away from another sequence. Based on fitting two negative binomial distributions, any barcode sub-cluster with under 20% of the maximum read count was discarded. TCRdb's own reprocessing of the public reads used fastp at Q25 and MiXCR and kept productive beta chains. Rows are combined by CDR3 protein, so each entry shows the most common genes and DNA. V and J calls and clone size were set by TCRdb, not the authors. This sample gives about 300,000 distinct CDR3 sequences in total; about a fifth of them show up just once. The top ten constitute approximately 0.83% of the sample.

Libraries of naive CD8 T cells were generated from approximately 20,000 to 1,000,000 sorted cells, with 10%, 30% or 50% of the purified RNA used. Naive CD8 T cells were FACS-sorted as CD8+CD4-CCR7+CD45RA+ on a BD FACSAria II into RLT Plus buffer. Detection sensitivity was tested by spiking Jurkat RNA equal to around 11 TCR copies' worth into samples containing about 18,000-1,000,000 naive CD8 T cells. CD8 T cells were enriched with RosetteSep CD8+ T Cell Enrichment Cocktail and Ficoll-Paque, followed by ACK red cell lysis. Counted from cysteine to phenylalanine, this CDR3 has 13 amino acids. The DNA shown is the 39-base CDR3, in frame from base 1. V is cut by 5 bases and J by 2 bases, and the space between the germline ends is 10 bases. Per the germline V gene (reference sequence), SEHNR is the CDR1 and FQNEAQ is the CDR2.

The TCR comes from a human donor in good health. Some libraries in this study had Jurkat cell RNA spiked in. The sample taken for sequencing was naive CD8+ T cells from blood, with Jurkat cell RNA spiked in. This specimen's cell subset or site label, interpreted: FACS-sorted CD8+CD4-CCR7+CD45RA+ naive T cells. The chain couples TRBV7-9 to TRBJ2-7; perhaps TRBD1 is the D gene, with 6 bases matching. The DNA reads as follows: TGTGCCAGCAGCCCGGGACACACCTACGAGCAGTACTTC. Translation gives CASSPGHTYEQYF.